These 4 T cell receptor beta chains originate from one sample sequenced in a study of T cells in Graves' hyperthyroidism and ophthalmopathy. Authors of the study amplified TCR beta CDR3 regions from RNA transcripts. HTBI primers were employed in a first-round RT-PCR of the TCR CDR3. One entry per CDR3 protein results from TCRdb running MiXCR on the multiplex PCR reads. The sample has a few hundred thousand distinct CDR3 sequences, roughly 22% seen once. Sequencing used blood. The origin of the receptors is a woman aged 70-85 years with Graves' ophthalmopathy.

The V and J genes are TRBV6-1 and TRBJ1-6, with 8 nucleotides matching TRBD1. The ends lost 7 bases at V and 7 bases at J; junction bases unmatched: 6. CDR3 length: 14 residues. Germline lookup yields CDR1 MNHNS and CDR2 SASEGT. The CDR3 DNA reads as TGTGCCAGCAATCAGGGGGCGCGAAATTCACCCCTCCACTTT. Protein product: CASNQGARNSPLHF.

This clonotype was detected only a few times. The chain uses TRBV6-2 or TRBV6-3 and TRBJ1-1, with D perhaps TRBD1 (6 bases). Trimming cost V 2 bases and J 0 bases, with 16 bases left between them. Germline V gene sequence: CDR1 MNHEY, CDR2 SVGEGT. CDR3 size: 17 residues. CDR3 protein: CASSYPEQGGVNTEAFF. DNA of the CDR3: TGTGCCAGCAGTTACCCTGAACAGGGAGGGGTGAACACTGAAGCTTTCTTT.

This clonotype came up a few times. The chain uses TRBV10-2 and TRBJ1-6; unclear D gene. CDR3 length: 13 amino acids. Trimming took off 2 bases at V and 10 bases at J, with 9 bases between the two ends. In germline, CDR1 is WSHSY, CDR2 SAAADI. The CDR3 nucleotides are TGCGCCAGCAGTGAGAACGCGGGGTCACCCCTCCACTTT. Its translation is CASSENAGSPLHF.

This clonotype appeared a few times. This sequence joins TRBV6-5 and TRBJ1-3; unclear D gene. Germline CDR1 MNHEY, CDR2 SVGAGI. The CDR3 is made up of 15 amino acids. Trimming pared 1 base from V and 0 bases from J, leaving 7 bases between. CDR3 amino acids: CASSYWGDSGNTIYF. In nucleotides, the CDR3 is TGTGCCAGCAGTTACTGGGGTGACTCTGGAAACACCATATATTTT.